Shown below are 17 T cell receptor beta chains from a single sample sequenced in a study of beta chain features in type 1 diabetes. The investigators reverse transcribed all of the isolated RNA, so they sequenced expressed TCRB transcripts. Assay: immunoSEQ multiplex PCR; the TCRdb copy retains only in-frame clones and omits some. The sample contains about 280,000 clones, over 14% of which appear only once. General study points: The study found moderately but significantly shorter TCRB CDR3s in all four CD4+ subsets of Type 1 diabetes patients.

These receptors are not linked to any known antigen. What was sequenced was naive CD4+ T cells from blood. The receptors stem from a man younger than 30 with type 1 diabetes.

The chain uses TRBV15 and TRBJ2-1, with 9 bases lining up with TRBD1. The germline V gene has CDR1 LNHNV and CDR2 YYDKDF (reference sequence). J was trimmed by 1 base and V by 5 bases; bases with no gene match: 6. CDR3 length: 16 residues. CDR3 DNA sequence: TGTGCCACCAGCCTCCGGGGACAGGGATCCTACAATGAGCAGTTCTTC. As protein: CATSLRGQGSYNEQFF. Supplemented by reference TRBV15 and TRBJ2-1, the full variable domain reads DAMVIQNPRYQVTQFGKPVTLSCSQTLNHNVMYWYQQKSSQAPKLLFHYYDKDFNNEADTPDNFQSRRPNTSFCFLDIRSPGLGDTAMYLCATSLRGQGSYNEQFFGPGTRLTVL.

This clone was picked up a small number of times. This chain's CDR3 is CASSPPSDTQYF. The CDR3 DNA reads as TGTGCCAGCAGCCCCCCGTCAGATACGCAGTATTTT. The chain has TRBV7-9 and TRBJ2-3; D unresolved. Germline CDR1 and CDR2: SEHNR and FQNEAQ (reference sequence). The CDR3 contains 12 residues. Trimming pared 5 bases from V and 4 bases from J, leaving 7 bases between.

This clone has more than one count but fewer than ten. The chain employs TRBV10-3 and TRBJ1-5; 7 nucleotides agree with TRBD1. The V gene end was trimmed by 8 bases and the J gene end by 2 bases; junction bases not matched to a gene: 9. Germline assignment: CDR1 ENHRY and CDR2 SYGVKD. The CDR3 contains 15 residues. As DNA, the CDR3 is TGTGCCATCGGAGACAGGGCCGAAGGCAATCAGCCCCAGCATTTT. This gives the protein CAIGDRAEGNQPQHF.

The chain recombines TRBV28 with TRBJ1-2; D remains unclear. The CDR3 length is 14 residues. Trimming stripped 2 bases from V and 6 bases from J, with 13 bases between. Germline CDR1 MDHEN, CDR2 SYDVKM. The CDR3 is CASSLRQRGHGYTF. For the CDR3, the DNA is TGTGCCAGCAGTTTAAGGCAGAGAGGCCATGGCTACACCTTC.

The rearrangement joins TRBV9 to TRBJ2-7, with TRBD2 as a possible D gene (5 bases). V lost 4 bases and J 6 bases, leaving 14 bases between the germline ends. The CDR3 consists of 13 residues. Germline CDR1 SGDLS, CDR2 YYNGEE. The CDR3 DNA sequence: TGTGCCAGCAGCTCCCACGGGAAGAGCGAGCAGTACTTC. Translated, it gives CASSSHGKSEQYF.

The chain has TRBV15 and TRBJ1-5; TRBD1 matches at 7 bases. With 1 base clipped from V and 9 bases from J, the junction kept 3 bases outside the gene matches. This CDR3 is built from 13 residues. Germline loops: CDR1 LNHNV, CDR2 YYDKDF (reference sequence). The CDR3 is CATSRVRQGPQHF. DNA for the CDR3: TGTGCCACCAGCAGAGTCAGACAGGGGCCCCAGCATTTT.

The chain is built from TRBV19 and TRBJ1-2; D ambiguous. The CDR3 totals 13 residues. Trimming left V 2 bases short and J 0 bases short, with 4 bases between. Germline V gene data show CDR1 as LNHDA and CDR2 as SQIVND (reference sequence). CDR3 nucleotide sequence: TGTGCCAGTAGTATACAGGCTAACTATGGCTACACCTTC. This sequence encodes CASSIQANYGYTF.

This clone appeared a few times. V gene TRBV28 combines with J gene TRBJ2-7; D is undetermined. CDR1 and CDR2 from the germline V gene are MDHEN and SYDVKM. The CDR3 is 16 amino acids. The V and J ends lost 3 bases and 3 bases respectively, with 18 bases between them. The CDR3 loop reads CASSLVGRAPGYEQYF. In DNA, the CDR3 is TGTGCCAGCAGTTTGGTAGGTCGAGCGCCCGGCTACGAGCAGTACTTC.

About this clone itself: The sample has other DNA sequences that encode this CDR3 too. This chain links TRBV28 with TRBJ2-7, with TRBD1 matching 8 bases. Germline V gene sequence: CDR1 MDHEN, CDR2 SYDVKM. The trim removed 5 bases at V and 3 bases at J, leaving 6 bases unmatched. This CDR3 has 14 amino acids. This CDR3 reads CASSAPGQGYEQYF. CDR3 DNA: TGTGCCAGCAGTGCCCCAGGACAGGGCTACGAGCAGTACTTC.

This clone was seen a few times. The rearrangement links TRBV7-9 to TRBJ2-3; possibly TRBD2 for D (6 bases). The V gene lost 5 bases and the J gene lost 5 bases, with 11 bases spanning the gap. The CDR3 contains 13 residues. Germline V gives CDR1 SEHNR, CDR2 FQNEAQ (reference sequence). Here the CDR3 DNA reads TGTGCCAGCAGCCGAAGGGAGGTAGATACGCAGTATTTT. It specifies CASSRREVDTQYF. The entire variable domain, with the rest obtained from reference TRBV7-9 and TRBJ2-3, is as follows: DTGVSQNPRHKITKRGQNVTFRCDPISEHNRLYWYRQTLGQGPEFLTYFQNEAQLEKSRLLSDRFSAERPKGSFSTLEIQRTEQGDSAMYLCASSRREVDTQYFGPGTRLTVL.

Turning to this clone: Sequence at one end of the junction differs from germline and may be a read error. V usage is TRBV20-1 and J usage is TRBJ2-3, with 8 positions matching TRBD2. CDR1 is DFQATT, CDR2 SNEGSKA, per germline (reference sequence). This CDR3 contains 9 residues. For the CDR3, the DNA is TGCAGTGCTAGCCCCGGGACTAGTTTT. Translation: CSASPGTSF.

The gene calls are TRBV14 and TRBJ1-1, with a tentative D call TRBD1 (5 bases). Germline V gene sequence: CDR1 SGHDN, CDR2 FVKESK. This CDR3 has 14 residues. The V and J ends lost 4 bases and 7 bases respectively, with 16 bases between them. The CDR3 region is CASSRRSRAYEAFF. The CDR3 DNA sequence: TGTGCCAGCAGCCGTAGAAGCAGGGCTTATGAAGCTTTCTTT.

This clone was observed a handful of times. This chain connects TRBV28 to TRBJ2-4; a weak D match, TRBD1 (6 bases). Germline V gene data show CDR1 as MDHEN and CDR2 as SYDVKM. V shed 6 bases and J shed 2 bases, with 14 bases lying between them. The CDR3 is 15 amino acids. In nucleotides, the CDR3 is TGTGCCAGCAGAGTCTTACAGGGATCCAAAAACATTCAGTACTTC. Translation: CASRVLQGSKNIQYF. Looking up the rest from reference TRBV28 and TRBJ2-4 gives the full variable domain: DVKVTQSSRYLVKRTGEKVFLECVQDMDHENMFWYRQDPGLGLRLIYFSYDVKMKEKGDIPEGYSVSREKKERFSLILESASTNQTSMYLCASRVLQGSKNIQYFGAGTRLSVL.

The V call is TRBV15, the J call TRBJ2-7; 7 nucleotides align to TRBD1. The CDR3 runs to 16 residues. The junction had 9 bases not matched to a gene; V was cut back by 4 bases and J by 0 bases. Germline CDR1 LNHNV, CDR2 YYDKDF (reference sequence). CDR3 protein: CATSISSGTASYEQYF. Here the CDR3 DNA reads TGTGCCACCAGCATCAGCTCCGGGACAGCCTCCTACGAGCAGTACTTC.

This chain links TRBV28 with TRBJ2-2; TRBD1 aligns across 8 bases. Trimming at V came to 5 bases and at J to 5 bases, leaving 10 bases not matched to a gene. The V gene's germline CDR1 is MDHEN and CDR2 SYDVKM. The CDR3 loop spans 16 amino acids. The CDR3 DNA sequence: TGTGCCAGCAGTGTCACCGGGACAGGCCGAACCGGGGAGCTGTTTTTT. As protein: CASSVTGTGRTGELFF.

In this sample, this clone turned up a few times. The rearrangement joins TRBV7-2 to TRBJ2-1; TRBD2 matches 9 bases. This CDR3 spans 13 amino acids. Germline-derived CDR1 and CDR2 are SGHTA and FQGNSA. J lost 9 bases, V lost 5 bases, and 5 bases had no gene match. CDR3 sequence reads: CASSLMTSGEQFF. CDR3 in DNA: TGTGCCAGCAGCCTTATGACTAGCGGTGAGCAGTTCTTC.

The gene calls are TRBV29-1 and TRBJ1-1; maybe TRBD1 (5 bases). Germline V gene data show CDR1 as SQVTM and CDR2 as ANQGSEA. CDR3 length equals 14 residues. Trimming left V 4 bases short and J 5 bases short, with 17 bases between. The CDR3 DNA sequence: TGCAGCGTTGGGGGACTGAGGGAGGAGACTGAAGCTTTCTTT. Translation gives CSVGGLREETEAFF.